These T cell receptor beta chains were read from a single sample in a study of siplizumab effects on memory and regulatory T cells. TCRdb keeps only in-frame clones here, not all; method: immunoSEQ multiplex PCR. The repertoire holds about 75,000 clones, with 93% as singletons. Material: CD8+ T cells sorted from blood. The receptors come from a human donor in good health. Both conserved end residues are part of each CDR3. The D gene is left open where the match is weak. The size field is filled for only some rows; it gives once, few, many or a size class.

CDR3 protein	CDR3 DNA	CDR3 length	clone size	V gene	J gene	D gene
CASSPNTGELFF	TGTGCCAGCAGCCCTAACACCGGGGAGCTGTTTTTT	12	NA	TRBV9	TRBJ2-2	NA
CASSSTGAYEQYF	TGTGCCAGCAGTTCTACCGGAGCCTACGAGCAGTACTTC	13	NA	TRBV6-5	TRBJ2-7	NA
CASSLGQFSNQPQHF	TGCGCCAGCAGCTTGGGACAGTTTAGCAATCAGCCCCAGCATTTT	15	NA	TRBV5-1	TRBJ1-5	NA
CASSLAPAENHGYTF	TGTGCCAGCAGCTTAGCGCCGGCAGAAAACCATGGCTACACCTTC	15	NA	TRBV7-2	TRBJ1-2	NA
CASSQFRQGHYEQYF	TGTGCCAGCAGCCAATTCCGGCAGGGACACTACGAGCAGTACTTC	15	NA	TRBV4-2	TRBJ2-7	NA
CASSPEYGFSYEQYF	TGTGCCAGCAGCCCAGAGTACGGGTTCTCCTACGAGCAGTACTTC	15	NA	TRBV9	TRBJ2-7	NA
CASGSSYNEQFF	TGTGCCAGCGGGAGCTCCTACAATGAGCAGTTCTTC	12	once	TRBV2	TRBJ2-1	NA
CASSLGNEQYF	TGTGCCAGCAGCTTGGGGAACGAGCAGTACTTC	11	NA	TRBV7-9	TRBJ2-7	NA
CASSWTSGYNEQFF	TGTGCCAGCAGCTGGACTAGCGGCTACAATGAGCAGTTCTTC	14	NA	TRBV5-6	TRBJ2-1	TRBD2
CATSRDREGNEQFF	TGTGCCACCAGCAGAGATAGGGAGGGGAATGAGCAGTTCTTC	14	medium-sized	TRBV15	TRBJ2-1	TRBD2
CASSQKAQAETQYF	TGCGCCAGCAGCCAAAAGGCCCAGGCTGAGACCCAGTACTTC	14	NA	TRBV4-1	TRBJ2-5	NA
CATKYNEQFF	TGCGCCACCAAATACAATGAGCAGTTCTTC	10	once	TRBV10-2	TRBJ2-1	NA
CASSLAYSGGEYTDTQYF	TGTGCCAGCAGCTTAGCTTATTCGGGGGGCGAGTACACAGATACGCAGTATTTT	18	NA	TRBV7-6	TRBJ2-3	NA
CASSPAVGGVGELFF	TGCGCCAGCAGCCCTGCTGTGGGGGGCGTCGGGGAGCTGTTTTTT	15	NA	TRBV4-1	TRBJ2-2	NA
CASSQTGGNSPLHF	TGTGCCAGCAGCCAAACAGGGGGGAATTCACCCCTCCACTTT	14	NA	TRBV7-6	TRBJ1-6	TRBD1
CASSPTWGENNYGYTF	TGCGCCAGCAGCCCCACCTGGGGGGAAAATAACTATGGCTACACCTTC	16	NA	TRBV4-1	TRBJ1-2	NA
CASSVGASGGNANTGELFF	TGTGCCAGCAGCGTAGGGGCTAGCGGGGGGAACGCGAACACCGGGGAGCTGTTTTTT	19	NA	TRBV9	TRBJ2-2	TRBD2
CSVLGDRYTF	TGCAGCGTCCTTGGGGACCGCTACACCTTC	10	NA	TRBV29-1	TRBJ1-2	NA
CASSFGTAGEQYF	TGTGCCAGCAGCTTTGGGACAGCCGGCGAGCAGTACTTC	13	NA	TRBV5-5	TRBJ2-7	TRBD1
CASSHPSGGDFQPQHF	TGCGCCAGCAGCCACCCATCAGGGGGCGATTTTCAGCCCCAGCATTTT	16	NA	TRBV4-1	TRBJ1-5	TRBD1
CASSSNRGLRNYGYTF	TGTGCCAGCAGTTCTAACAGGGGATTAAGGAACTATGGCTACACCTTC	16	once	TRBV28	TRBJ1-2	TRBD1
CASKEGFGEKLFF	TGTGCCAGCAAAGAAGGGTTTGGTGAAAAACTGTTTTTT	13	NA	TRBV13	TRBJ1-4	NA
CASSLDFAGIETQYF	TGTGCCAGCAGCTTGGACTTTGCAGGGATTGAGACCCAGTACTTC	15	NA	TRBV5-5	TRBJ2-5	NA